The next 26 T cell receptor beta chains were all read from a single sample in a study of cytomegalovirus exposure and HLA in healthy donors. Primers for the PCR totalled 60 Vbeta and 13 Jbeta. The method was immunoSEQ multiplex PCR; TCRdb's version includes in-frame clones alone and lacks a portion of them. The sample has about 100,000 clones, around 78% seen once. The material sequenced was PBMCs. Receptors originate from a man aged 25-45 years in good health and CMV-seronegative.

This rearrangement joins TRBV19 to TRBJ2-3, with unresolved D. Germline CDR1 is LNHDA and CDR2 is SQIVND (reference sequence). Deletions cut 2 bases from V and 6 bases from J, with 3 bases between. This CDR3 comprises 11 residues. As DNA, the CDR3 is TGTGCCAGTAGTATAACTGATACGCAGTATTTT. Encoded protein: CASSITDTQYF.

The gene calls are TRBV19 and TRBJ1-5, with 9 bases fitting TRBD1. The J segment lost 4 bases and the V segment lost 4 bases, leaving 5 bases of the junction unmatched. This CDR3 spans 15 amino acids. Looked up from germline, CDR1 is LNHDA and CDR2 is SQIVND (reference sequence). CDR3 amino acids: CASSRTGTGNQPQHF. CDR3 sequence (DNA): TGTGCCAGTAGTAGAACCGGGACAGGGAATCAGCCCCAGCATTTT.

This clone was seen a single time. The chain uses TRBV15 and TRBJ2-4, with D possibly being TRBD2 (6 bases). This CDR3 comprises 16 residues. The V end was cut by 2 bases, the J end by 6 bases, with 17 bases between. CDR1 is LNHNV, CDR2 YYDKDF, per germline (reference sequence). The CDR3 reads CATSRPEQEGRNIQYF. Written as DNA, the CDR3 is TGTGCCACCAGCAGACCGGAGCAGGAGGGTCGAAACATTCAGTACTTC.

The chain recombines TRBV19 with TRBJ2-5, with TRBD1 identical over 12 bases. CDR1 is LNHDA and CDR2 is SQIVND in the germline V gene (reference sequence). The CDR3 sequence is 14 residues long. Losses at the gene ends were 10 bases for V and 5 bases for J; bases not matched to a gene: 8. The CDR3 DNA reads TGTGCCACAGGGGGACAGGGGGCAGGGGAGACCCAGTACTTC. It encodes CATGGQGAGETQYF.

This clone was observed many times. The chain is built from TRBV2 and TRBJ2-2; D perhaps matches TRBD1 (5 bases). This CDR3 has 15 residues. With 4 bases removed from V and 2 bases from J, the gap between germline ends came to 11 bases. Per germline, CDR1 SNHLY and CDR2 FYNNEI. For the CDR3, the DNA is TGTGCCAGCAGTGGACAGAATTCAAACACCGGGGAGCTGTTTTTT. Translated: CASSGQNSNTGELFF.

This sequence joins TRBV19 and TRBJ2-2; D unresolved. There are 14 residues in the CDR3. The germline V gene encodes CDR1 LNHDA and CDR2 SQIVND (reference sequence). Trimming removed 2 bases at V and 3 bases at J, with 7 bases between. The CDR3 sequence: CASSISVYTGELFF. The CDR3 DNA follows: TGTGCCAGTAGTATATCCGTGTACACCGGGGAGCTGTTTTTT.

CDR3 coding DNA: TGTGCCAGCAGCGCCGGACTAAATCCTAGCACAGATACGCAGTATTTT. This codes for CASSAGLNPSTDTQYF. The chain links TRBV7-8 to TRBJ2-3, with D tentatively TRBD2 (6 bases). V lost 5 bases and J 0 bases, leaving 15 bases between the germline ends. The CDR3 is 16 residues long. From germline, CDR1 is SGHVS and CDR2 FQNEAQ.

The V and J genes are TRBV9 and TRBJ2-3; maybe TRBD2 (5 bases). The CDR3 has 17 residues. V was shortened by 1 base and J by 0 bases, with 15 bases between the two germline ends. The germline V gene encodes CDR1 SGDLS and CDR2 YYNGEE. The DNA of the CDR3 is TGTGCCAGCAGCGTACGAGGGAATCCTTCTAGCACAGATACGCAGTATTTT. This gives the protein CASSVRGNPSSTDTQYF.

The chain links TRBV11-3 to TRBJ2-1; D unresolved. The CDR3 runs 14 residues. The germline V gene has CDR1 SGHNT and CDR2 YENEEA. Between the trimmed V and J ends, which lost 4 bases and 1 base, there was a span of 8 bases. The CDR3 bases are TGTGCCAGCAGCTCTCACGGGTCCTACAATGAGCAGTTCTTC. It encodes CASSSHGSYNEQFF.

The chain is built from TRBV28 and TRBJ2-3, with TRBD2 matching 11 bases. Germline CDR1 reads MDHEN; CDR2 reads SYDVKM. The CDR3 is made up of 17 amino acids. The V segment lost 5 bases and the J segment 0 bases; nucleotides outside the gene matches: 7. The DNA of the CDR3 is TGTGCCAGCAGTATTGAGGGACTAGCGGTGAGCACAGATACGCAGTATTTT. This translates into CASSIEGLAVSTDTQYF.

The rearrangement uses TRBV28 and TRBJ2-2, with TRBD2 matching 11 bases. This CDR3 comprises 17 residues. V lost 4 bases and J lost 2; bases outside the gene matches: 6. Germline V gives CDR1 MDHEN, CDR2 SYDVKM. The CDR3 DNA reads TGTGCCAGCAGTTGGGGACTAGCGGATGAAAACACCGGGGAGCTGTTTTTT. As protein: CASSWGLADENTGELFF.

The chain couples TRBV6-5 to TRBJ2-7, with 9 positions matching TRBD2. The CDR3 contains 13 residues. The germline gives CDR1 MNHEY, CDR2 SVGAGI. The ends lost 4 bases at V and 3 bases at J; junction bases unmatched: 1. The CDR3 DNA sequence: TGTGCCAGCAGTTTAGCGGGGGTCTACGAGCAGTACTTC. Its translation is CASSLAGVYEQYF.

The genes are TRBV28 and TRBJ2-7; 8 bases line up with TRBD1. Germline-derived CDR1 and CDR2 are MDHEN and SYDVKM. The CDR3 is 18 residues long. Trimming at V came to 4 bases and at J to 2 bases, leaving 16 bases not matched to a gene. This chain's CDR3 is CASSSTNIRDRTAYEQYF. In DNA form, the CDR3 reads TGTGCCAGCAGTTCGACAAACATCCGGGACAGGACGGCCTACGAGCAGTACTTC. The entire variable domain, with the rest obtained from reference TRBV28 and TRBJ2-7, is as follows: DVKVTQSSRYLVKRTGEKVFLECVQDMDHENMFWYRQDPGLGLRLIYFSYDVKMKEKGDIPEGYSVSREKKERFSLILESASTNQTSMYLCASSSTNIRDRTAYEQYFGPGTRLTVT.

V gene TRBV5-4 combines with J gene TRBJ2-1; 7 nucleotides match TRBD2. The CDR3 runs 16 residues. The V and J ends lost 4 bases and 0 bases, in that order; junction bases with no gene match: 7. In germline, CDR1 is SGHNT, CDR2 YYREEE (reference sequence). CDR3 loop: CASSAGSGASYNEQFF. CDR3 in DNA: TGTGCCAGCAGCGCGGGGAGCGGGGCCTCCTACAATGAGCAGTTCTTC.

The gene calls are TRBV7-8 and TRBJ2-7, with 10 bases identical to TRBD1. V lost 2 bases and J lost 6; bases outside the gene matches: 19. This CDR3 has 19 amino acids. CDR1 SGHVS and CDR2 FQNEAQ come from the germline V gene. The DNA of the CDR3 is TGTGCCAGCAGCTTATTGGGCGGGACAGGGGTCCCCCTAGTTCGCGAGCAGTACTTC. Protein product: CASSLLGGTGVPLVREQYF. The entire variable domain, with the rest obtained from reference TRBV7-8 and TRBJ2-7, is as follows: GAGVSQSPRYKVAKRGQDVALRCDPISGHVSLFWYQQALGQGPEFLTYFQNEAQLDKSGLPSDRFFAERPEGSVSTLKIQRTQQEDSAVYLCASSLLGGTGVPLVREQYFGPGTRLTVT.

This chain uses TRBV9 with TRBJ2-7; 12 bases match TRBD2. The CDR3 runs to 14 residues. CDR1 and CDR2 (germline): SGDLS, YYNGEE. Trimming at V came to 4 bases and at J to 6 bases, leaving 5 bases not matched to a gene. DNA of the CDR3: TGTGCCAGCAGCCCCCGGACTAGCGGGACCGAGCAGTACTTC. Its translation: CASSPRTSGTEQYF.

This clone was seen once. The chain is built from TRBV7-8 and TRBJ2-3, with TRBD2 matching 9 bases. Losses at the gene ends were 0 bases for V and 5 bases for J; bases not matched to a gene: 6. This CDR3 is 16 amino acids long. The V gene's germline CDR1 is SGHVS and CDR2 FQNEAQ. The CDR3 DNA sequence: TGTGCCAGCAGCTTAGCGTTAGCGGGAGTGGTAGATACGCAGTATTTT. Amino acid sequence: CASSLALAGVVDTQYF.

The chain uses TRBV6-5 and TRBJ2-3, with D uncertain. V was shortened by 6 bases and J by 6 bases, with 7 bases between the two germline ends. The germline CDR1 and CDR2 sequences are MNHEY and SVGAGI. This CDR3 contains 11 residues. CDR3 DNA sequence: TGTGCCAGCAGAGACTTCGATACGCAGTATTTT. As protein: CASRDFDTQYF.

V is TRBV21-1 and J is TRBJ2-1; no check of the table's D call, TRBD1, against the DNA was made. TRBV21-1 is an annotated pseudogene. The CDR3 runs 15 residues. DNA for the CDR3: TGTGCCAGTTGGGACAGGGGCGCTATTGACAATGAGCAGTTCTTC. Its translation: CASWDRGAIDNEQFF.

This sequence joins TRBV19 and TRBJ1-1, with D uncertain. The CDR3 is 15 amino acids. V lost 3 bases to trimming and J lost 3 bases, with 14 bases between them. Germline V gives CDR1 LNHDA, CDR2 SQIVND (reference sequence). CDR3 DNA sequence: TGTGCCAGTAGTATCGGCCGAGGGAGGGACACTGAAGCTTTCTTT. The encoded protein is CASSIGRGRDTEAFF.

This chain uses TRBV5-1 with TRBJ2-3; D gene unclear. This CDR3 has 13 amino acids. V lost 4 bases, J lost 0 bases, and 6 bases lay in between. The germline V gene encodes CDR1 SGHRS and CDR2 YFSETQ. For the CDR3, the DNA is TGCGCCAGCAGCCCCTTAAGCACAGATACGCAGTATTTT. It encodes CASSPLSTDTQYF. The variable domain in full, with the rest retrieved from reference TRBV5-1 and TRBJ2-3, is KAGVTQTPRYLIKTRGQQVTLSCSPISGHRSVSWYQQTPGQGLQFLFEYFSETQRNKGNFPGRFSGRQFSNSRSEMNVSTLELGDSALYLCASSPLSTDTQYFGPGTRLTVL.

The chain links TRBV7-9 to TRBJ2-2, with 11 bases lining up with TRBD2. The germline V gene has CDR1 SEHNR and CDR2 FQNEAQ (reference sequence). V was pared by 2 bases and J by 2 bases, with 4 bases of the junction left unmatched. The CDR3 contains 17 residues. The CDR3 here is CASSLLGLAANTGELFF. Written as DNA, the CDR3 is TGTGCCAGCAGCTTACTGGGACTAGCGGCCAACACCGGGGAGCTGTTTTTT.

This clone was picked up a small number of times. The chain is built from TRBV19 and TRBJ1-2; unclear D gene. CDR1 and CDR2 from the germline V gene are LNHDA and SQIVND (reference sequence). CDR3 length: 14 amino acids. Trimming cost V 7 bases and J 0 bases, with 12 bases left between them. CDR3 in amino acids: CASTPSSANYGYTF. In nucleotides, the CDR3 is TGTGCCAGTACCCCATCGTCGGCTAACTATGGCTACACCTTC.

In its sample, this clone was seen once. CDR3 nucleotides: TGTGCCAGCAGCCCCTGGGGGGGCTACGAGCAGTACTTC. Encoded protein: CASSPWGGYEQYF. The rearrangement uses TRBV7-2 and TRBJ2-7; 7 nucleotides line up with TRBD2. Trimming at V came to 5 bases and at J to 3 bases, leaving 4 bases not matched to a gene. The CDR3 runs 13 residues. In germline, CDR1 is SGHTA, CDR2 FQGNSA.

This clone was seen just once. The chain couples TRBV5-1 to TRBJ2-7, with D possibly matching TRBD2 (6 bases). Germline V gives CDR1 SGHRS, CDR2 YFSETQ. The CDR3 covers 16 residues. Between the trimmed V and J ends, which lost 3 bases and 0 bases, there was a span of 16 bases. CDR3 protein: CASSSRLEASSYEQYF. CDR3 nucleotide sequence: TGCGCCAGCAGCTCGAGACTAGAGGCGTCCTCCTACGAGCAGTACTTC.

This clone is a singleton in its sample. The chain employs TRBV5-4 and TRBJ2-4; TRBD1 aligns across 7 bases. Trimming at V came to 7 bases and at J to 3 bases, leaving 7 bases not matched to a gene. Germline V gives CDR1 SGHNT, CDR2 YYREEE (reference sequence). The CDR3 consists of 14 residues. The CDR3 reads CASPTGTDKNIQYF. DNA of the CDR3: TGTGCCAGCCCTACCGGGACAGACAAAAACATTCAGTACTTC.